The source of this T cell receptor beta chain is a study of CD8+CD57+ T cells in acquired aplastic anemia. Study summary: Sorted CD4+ and CD8+ cells gave a mean 3.2 ug DNA, range about 0.19 to 27.4 ug.

Regarding this clonotype: Antigen: not known.

Study-wide points: No significant difference in CD8+ Simpson's diversity was found between patients and controls. Comparison of patients with controls identified around 28 shared CD8+ CDR3 sequences.

TCR beta VDJ and CDR3 profiles were obtained from a genomic DNA template. TCRdb itself ran the reads through MiXCR, one entry per CDR3 protein. The data contain over 150,000 distinct CDR3 sequences, about 44% of them singletons. This CDR3 is 13 amino acids long. Trimming removed 4 bases from V and 2 bases from J, with 8 bases in between. Germline CDR1 MNHNS, CDR2 SASEGT. Patients chosen for sequencing had shown CD8+CD57+ cell expansion by flow cytometry. At the time of blood sampling, patients had not yet received any therapy. This receptor was obtained from a human donor with aplastic anemia. The specimen was sorted CD4+, CD8+, or CD8+CD57+ T cells (not recorded which) from PBMCs. The chain uses TRBV6-1 and TRBJ1-1; TRBD1 might be the D (5 bases). This CDR3 reads CASSGGRNTEAFF. The DNA of the CDR3 is TGTGCCAGCAGTGGGGGGAGAAACACTGAAGCTTTCTTT.